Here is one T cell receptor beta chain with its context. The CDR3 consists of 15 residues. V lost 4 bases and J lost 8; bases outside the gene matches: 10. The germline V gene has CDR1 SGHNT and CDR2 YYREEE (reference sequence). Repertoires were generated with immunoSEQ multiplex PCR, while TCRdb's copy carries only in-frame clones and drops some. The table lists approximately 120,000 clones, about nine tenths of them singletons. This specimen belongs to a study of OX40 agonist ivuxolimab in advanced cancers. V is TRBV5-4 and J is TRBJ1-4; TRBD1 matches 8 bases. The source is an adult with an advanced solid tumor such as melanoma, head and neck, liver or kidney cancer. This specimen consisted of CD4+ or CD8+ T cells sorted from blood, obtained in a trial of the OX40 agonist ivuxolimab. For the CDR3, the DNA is TGTGCCAGCAGCCGATCGACAGGGGAGCAGGAAAAACTGTTTTTT. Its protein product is CASSRSTGEQEKLFF.